Listed below are T cell receptor beta chains from one sample, sequenced in a study of tumor and adjacent non-tumor tissue in lung cancer. TCRdb ran MiXCR on the multiplex PCR reads and lists one entry per CDR3 protein. The sample includes under 150,000 distinct CDR3 sequences, around 65% seen only once; the top ten take approximately 18%. Sequencing was performed on lung tumor tissue. Every receptor here comes from a man between 60 and 75 years old with small cell lung cancer. Each CDR3 is given with its conserved first and last residue. D genes are given only for firm matches. Not every row has a clone size; where given, it reads once, few, many or a size class.

clone size: -; V gene: TRBV12-3/TRBV12-4; J gene: TRBJ1-2; D gene: -; CDR3 protein: CASSLQGCGYTF; CDR3 DNA: TGTGCCAGCAGTTTACAGGGGTGTGGCTACACCTTC
clone size: -; V gene: TRBV5-4; J gene: TRBJ2-3; D gene: -; CDR3 protein: CASSPGHSGLDTQYF; CDR3 DNA: TGTGCCAGCAGCCCGGGACACTCGGGCCTCGATACGCAGTATTTT
clone size: -; V gene: TRBV12-3/TRBV12-4; J gene: TRBJ2-7; D gene: -; CDR3 protein: CASRGPGYEQYF; CDR3 DNA: TGTGCCAGCAGGGGCCCCGGCTACGAGCAGTACTTC
clone size: many; V gene: TRBV6-6; J gene: TRBJ2-1; D gene: -; CDR3 protein: CASSYPEGDEQFF; CDR3 DNA: TGTGCCAGCAGTTACCCTGAGGGGGATGAGCAGTTCTTC
clone size: many; V gene: TRBV20-1; J gene: TRBJ2-5; D gene: TRBD2; CDR3 protein: CSARAGGGETQYF; CDR3 DNA: TGCAGTGCTAGAGCGGGAGGGGGAGAGACCCAGTACTTC
clone size: few; V gene: TRBV11-2; J gene: TRBJ1-2; D gene: -; CDR3 protein: CTSSSRDGYGYTF; CDR3 DNA: TGTACCAGCAGCTCCCGGGACGGTTATGGTTACACCTTC
clone size: -; V gene: TRBV20-1; J gene: TRBJ2-1; D gene: -; CDR3 protein: CSARACDEQFF; CDR3 DNA: TGCAGTGCTAGGGCGTGTGATGAGCAGTTCTTC
clone size: -; V gene: TRBV28; J gene: TRBJ1-2; D gene: -; CDR3 protein: CASQGGENYGYTF; CDR3 DNA: TGTGCCAGCCAGGGAGGAGAGAACTATGGCTACACCTTC
clone size: -; V gene: TRBV6-1; J gene: TRBJ2-7; D gene: -; CDR3 protein: CVSSSSGMTYEQYF; CDR3 DNA: TGTGTCAGCAGTAGTTCGGGAATGACCTACGAGCAGTACTTC
clone size: -; V gene: TRBV6-5; J gene: TRBJ1-1; D gene: TRBD1; CDR3 protein: CASNSQGVDTKAFF; CDR3 DNA: TGTGCCAGCAACTCCCAGGGGGTGGACACTAAAGCTTTCTTT
clone size: -; V gene: TRBV29-1; J gene: TRBJ2-1; D gene: TRBD2; CDR3 protein: CSVETGRGGSYNEQFF; CDR3 DNA: TGCAGCGTTGAAACTGGCCGCGGGGGGTCCTACAATGAGCAGTTCTTC
clone size: -; V gene: TRBV7-8; J gene: TRBJ2-3; D gene: TRBD2; CDR3 protein: CANSLRSSGRAGADTQYF; CDR3 DNA: TGTGCCAACAGCCTACGGAGTAGTGGGAGGGCCGGGGCAGATACGCAGTATTTT
clone size: -; V gene: TRBV4-1; J gene: TRBJ2-2; D gene: TRBD1; CDR3 protein: CASSQEGQGAGIGELFF; CDR3 DNA: TGCGCCAGCAGCCAAGAAGGTCAGGGGGCGGGCATCGGGGAGCTGTTTTTT
clone size: many; V gene: TRBV20-1; J gene: TRBJ2-1; D gene: TRBD2; CDR3 protein: CSAPDSRLAGRGYEQFF; CDR3 DNA: TGCAGTGCCCCAGATAGTAGGCTAGCGGGGCGGGGGTATGAGCAGTTCTTC
clone size: -; V gene: TRBV6-1; J gene: TRBJ1-5; D gene: TRBD1; CDR3 protein: CASSTNLGQGSWPQHF; CDR3 DNA: TGTGCCAGCTCGACGAACCTGGGACAGGGGTCTTGGCCCCAGCATTTT
clone size: -; V gene: TRBV5-1; J gene: TRBJ2-3; D gene: -; CDR3 protein: CASRGGPYTDMQYF; CDR3 DNA: TGCGCCAGCAGGGGGGGCCCCTACACAGATATGCAGTATTTT
clone size: few; V gene: TRBV29-1; J gene: TRBJ2-3; D gene: TRBD2; CDR3 protein: CSVVRTSESTDTQYF; CDR3 DNA: TGCAGCGTTGTAAGGACTAGCGAATCCACAGATACGCAGTATTTT
clone size: -; V gene: TRBV20-1; J gene: TRBJ2-5; D gene: TRBD1; CDR3 protein: CSAGGTGHETQYF; CDR3 DNA: TGCAGTGCTGGGGGGACAGGGCACGAGACCCAGTACTTC
clone size: -; V gene: TRBV11-2; J gene: TRBJ2-1; D gene: -; CDR3 protein: CASSLGMMDNELFF; CDR3 DNA: TGTGCCAGCAGCTTAGGGATGATGGACAATGAGCTGTTCTTC
clone size: -; V gene: TRBV4-1; J gene: TRBJ1-5; D gene: -; CDR3 protein: CASSQETAGSQPEHF; CDR3 DNA: TGCGCCAGCAGCCAAGAGACGGCGGGCAGTCAGCCCGAGCATTTT
clone size: once; V gene: TRBV6-5; J gene: TRBJ2-1; D gene: TRBD1; CDR3 protein: CAGNRQGSYNEHFF; CDR3 DNA: TGTGCCGGCAATCGACAGGGGTCCTACAATGAGCATTTCTTC
clone size: -; V gene: TRBV11-1; J gene: TRBJ1-1; D gene: -; CDR3 protein: CASSPHGQSTEAFF; CDR3 DNA: TGTGCCAGCAGTCCACATGGGCAAAGCACTGAAGCTTTCTTT